The clone carrying this TCR beta chain was detected once. Authors' analysis steps: Using reference gene primer amplification, nucleated cell counts were estimated. Sequenced by immunoSEQ multiplex PCR; TCRdb stores in-frame clones only, minus some. Clone size and V and J calls were adopted from that table, with D and trimming inferred from the DNA. Among fewer than 250,000 clones listed, around 80% were seen once. This specimen comes from a study of blood T cell repertoires in COVID-19. Study as a whole: The United States, Italy and Spain supplied acute and convalescent COVID-19 samples. Nucleic acid was either cDNA or gDNA, and it came from T cells, B-cell-depleted T cells, or PBMCs.

V dropped 4 bases and J dropped 11 bases, with 18 bases sitting between them. The CDR3 spans 14 residues. Germline values: CDR1 SGHTA, CDR2 FQGNSA. The specimen was peripheral blood. The genes are TRBV7-2 and TRBJ1-5, with D perhaps matching TRBD1 (5 bases). The source is a woman older than 75 with acute or convalescent COVID-19. The CDR3 spells CASSSLPTVAAQHF. As DNA, the CDR3 is TGTGCCAGCAGCTCCCTCCCGACAGTGGCAGCCCAGCATTTT.